The 17 T cell receptor beta chains reported below all come from one sample, sequenced in a study of control samples from healthy donors and cancer patients. Assay: immunoSEQ multiplex PCR; the TCRdb copy retains only in-frame clones and omits some. The data contain some 130,000 clones, approximately 90% of them seen just once; the ten biggest clones take up less than 2.5%. The material sequenced was blood. Receptors were obtained from a woman between 50 and 59 years old in good health.

Worth noting for this clone: The same CDR3 also results from other DNA sequences found in this sample. J is TRBJ2-5 and V is TRBV11-2; 9 nucleotides match TRBD2. CDR1 and CDR2 (germline): SGHAT, FQNNGV. The V segment lost 1 base and the J segment 2 bases; nucleotides outside the gene matches: 8. The CDR3 is made up of 17 amino acids. The CDR3 reads CASSLGGRGGYQETQYF. The CDR3 DNA sequence: TGTGCCAGCAGCTTAGGGGGGCGGGGGGGCTATCAAGAGACCCAGTACTTC.

The rearrangement links TRBV29-1 to TRBJ1-2; D possibly corresponds to TRBD1 (6 bases). The CDR3 is 14 residues long. V lost 5 bases to trimming and J lost 6 bases, with 19 bases between them. The germline CDR1 and CDR2 sequences are SQVTM and ANQGSEA. The CDR3 DNA follows: TGCAGCGTTCCCAGGTTTGGGGCAGGGGATGGCTACACCTTC. Its translation is CSVPRFGAGDGYTF.

This clone was observed a single time. The rearrangement joins TRBV7-9 to TRBJ2-2; the D gene is possibly TRBD2 (6 bases). Trimming pared 5 bases from V and 0 bases from J, leaving 13 bases between. This CDR3 contains 16 residues. The V gene's germline CDR1 is SEHNR and CDR2 FQNEAQ (reference sequence). CDR3 sequence reads: CASSTSGTSNTGELFF. DNA of the CDR3: TGTGCCAGCAGCACTTCCGGGACTTCGAACACCGGGGAGCTGTTTTTT.

This chain connects TRBV19 to TRBJ2-1; no clear D gene. Trimming left V 3 bases short and J 3 bases short, with 12 bases between. The CDR3 has 15 amino acids. CDR1 LNHDA and CDR2 SQIVND come from the germline V gene (reference sequence). DNA for the CDR3: TGTGCCAGTAGTATCTACCCCCTAGGCTACAATGAGCAGTTCTTC. Its translation: CASSIYPLGYNEQFF. Complete variable domain (other parts from reference TRBV19 and TRBJ2-1): DGGITQSPKYLFRKEGQNVTLSCEQNLNHDAMYWYRQDPGQGLRLIYYSQIVNDFQKGDIAEGYSVSREKKESFPLTVTSAQKNPTAFYLCASSIYPLGYNEQFFGPGTRLTVL.

This clone was picked up one time. The chain has TRBV7-9 and TRBJ2-4; TRBD1 aligns across 10 bases. V lost 4 bases to trimming and J lost 1 base; unmatched junction nucleotides: 7. The CDR3 length is 17 residues. The germline V gene encodes CDR1 SEHNR and CDR2 FQNEAQ (reference sequence). For the CDR3, the DNA is TGTGCCAGCAGCTCCGACAGGGGGCTGGGTGCCAAAAACATTCAGTACTTC. It yields the protein CASSSDRGLGAKNIQYF.

V usage is TRBV2 and J usage is TRBJ2-7; a possible D gene is TRBD1 (5 bases). The V end was cut by 8 bases, the J end by 3 bases, with 14 bases between. Germline CDR1 SNHLY, CDR2 FYNNEI. The length of the CDR3 is 13 residues. The CDR3 DNA reads TGTGCCAGCGGTGCCAGGGTGGTCTACGAGCAGTACTTC. Its protein is CASGARVVYEQYF.

The CDR3 nucleotides are TGTGCCAGCAGCTTAATCACTGAAGCTTTCTTT. Protein: CASSLITEAFF. This chain uses TRBV7-9 with TRBJ1-1; no clear D gene. The V end lost 2 bases, the J end lost 4 bases, and 2 bases lay between the germline ends. This CDR3 comprises 11 residues. Germline V lookup: CDR1 SEHNR, CDR2 FQNEAQ (reference sequence).

CDR3 bases: TGTGCCAGCACCTCGGGACTGATGAACACTGAAGCTTTCTTT. Translated, it gives CASTSGLMNTEAFF. The chain carries TRBV5-8 and TRBJ1-1; weak D call: TRBD1 (5 bases). Germline V CDR1 and CDR2: SGHTS, YDEGEE. The CDR3 is made up of 14 amino acids. Trimming stripped 6 bases from V and 0 bases from J, with 12 bases between.

The chain employs TRBV6-5 and TRBJ1-4, with 7 bases lining up with TRBD1. V trimming: 6 bases; J trimming: 5 bases; junction bases outside the gene matches: 6. Germline lookup yields CDR1 MNHEY and CDR2 SVGAGI. This CDR3 has 14 amino acids. DNA for the CDR3: TGTGCCAGCAGGGCCGGGACAGAGAATGAAAAACTGTTTTTT. Its protein product is CASRAGTENEKLFF.

The CDR3 DNA sequence: TGTGCCAGCAGCTTAGGGACCGTAAACAATCAGCCCCAGCATTTT. It codes for CASSLGTVNNQPQHF. The chain has TRBV7-8 and TRBJ1-5, with D unresolved. V shed 1 base and J shed 3 bases, with 10 bases lying between them. The CDR3 is 15 residues long. Germline CDR1 reads SGHVS; CDR2 reads FQNEAQ.

The J gene is TRBJ1-3, the V gene TRBV18, with D possibly TRBD1 on 5 matching bases. The germline V gene encodes CDR1 KGHSH and CDR2 LQKENI. This CDR3 has 15 residues. Deletions cut 1 base from V and 5 bases from J, with 12 bases between. This CDR3 reads CASSPLSTGRNTIYF. In nucleotides, the CDR3 is TGTGCCAGCTCACCACTTTCTACAGGTCGAAACACCATATATTTT.

CDR3 in amino acids: CASSYGQSRNTIYF. The CDR3, as DNA: TGTGCCAGCAGCTATGGACAGAGTCGGAACACCATATATTTT. The genes are TRBV5-4 and TRBJ1-3; maybe TRBD1 (6 bases). The CDR3 is 14 amino acids. V was shortened by 3 bases and J by 7 bases, with 14 bases between the two germline ends. Germline V gene sequence: CDR1 SGHNT, CDR2 YYREEE (reference sequence).

This chain joins TRBV29-1 and TRBJ1-1; the match to TRBD1 covers 9 bases. Trimming took 4 bases from V and 2 from J; bases not matched to a gene: 8. The CDR3 runs 15 residues. Looked up from germline, CDR1 is SQVTM and CDR2 is ANQGSEA. The CDR3 DNA sequence: TGCAGCGTTGCAGAGACAGGGGGAGCAAACACTGAAGCTTTCTTT. Protein product: CSVAETGGANTEAFF. Complete variable domain (other parts from reference TRBV29-1 and TRBJ1-1): SAVISQKPSRDICQRGTSLTIQCQVDSQVTMMFWYRQQPGQSLTLIATANQGSEATYESGFVIDKFPISRPNLTFSTLTVSNMSPEDSSIYLCSVAETGGANTEAFFGQGTRLTVV.

The chain couples TRBV7-2 to TRBJ2-5, with 7 bases matching TRBD2. Germline CDR1 SGHTA, CDR2 FQGNSA. V lost 5 bases and J lost 5; bases outside the gene matches: 8. The CDR3 spans 14 residues. The CDR3 DNA follows: TGTGCCAGCAGCCGCATGAGGCGGGGGGAGACCCAGTACTTC. It translates to CASSRMRRGETQYF.

The CDR3 nucleotides are TGTGCCAGTAGTCCTTGGGACAGGGTAATCGACACCGGGGAGCTGTTTTTT. It codes for CASSPWDRVIDTGELFF. V and J are TRBV19 and TRBJ2-2, with TRBD1 identical over 9 bases. V gave up 5 bases and J gave up 3 bases; unmatched junction bases: 10. CDR1 is LNHDA and CDR2 is SQIVND in the germline V gene (reference sequence). The CDR3 is made up of 17 amino acids.

V and J are TRBV6-5 and TRBJ1-1, with a possible D match to TRBD1 (5 bases). Trimming took 8 bases from V and 0 from J, leaving 13 bases between them. Germline V gene sequence: CDR1 MNHEY, CDR2 SVGAGI. CDR3 size: 14 residues. CDR3 protein: CASRVARVNTEAFF. CDR3 nucleotides: TGTGCCAGCCGGGTCGCCAGGGTGAACACTGAAGCTTTCTTT.

The chain recombines TRBV19 with TRBJ1-4; D perhaps matches TRBD1 (5 bases). Per the germline V gene, CDR1 is LNHDA and CDR2 is SQIVND (reference sequence). V was pared by 6 bases and J by 0 bases, with 17 bases between. The CDR3 extends over 17 amino acids. The CDR3 protein is CASSVTRGIATNEKLFF. The CDR3, as DNA: TGTGCCAGTAGCGTCACAAGGGGAATCGCAACTAATGAAAAACTGTTTTTT.